This T cell receptor (beta chain) is from a study of cytomegalovirus exposure and HLA in healthy donors. Study-wide results and limits: Later work showed greater clonal expansion in HLA-associated TCR beta chains than in equally common others. Sequencing depth across donors, presence/absence analyses assumed, was roughly uniform.

For this clone: Its target is unknown.

Sampled while nominally healthy, donors likely had unrecorded immune exposures. PCR used 60 Vbeta primers and 13 Jbeta primers. The protocol was immunoSEQ multiplex PCR, while the TCRdb copy is restricted to in-frame clones and leaves out a portion. The sample lists 150,000 to 200,000 clones, roughly 65% seen once, with approximately 5% in the top ten. Germline trimming cut 0 bases from V and 5 bases from J; bases unmatched to any gene: 1. This CDR3 comprises 14 residues. Germline assignment: CDR1 SGDLS and CDR2 YYNGEE. The sequenced material came from PBMCs. The receptor's source is a man aged 18 to 30 in good health and CMV-seropositive. The chain recombines TRBV9 with TRBJ2-1, with 8 bases that match TRBD2. The CDR3 region has the DNA TGTGCCAGCAGCGTAGCGGGGGGGGACAATGAGCAGTTCTTC. This gives the protein CASSVAGGDNEQFF.